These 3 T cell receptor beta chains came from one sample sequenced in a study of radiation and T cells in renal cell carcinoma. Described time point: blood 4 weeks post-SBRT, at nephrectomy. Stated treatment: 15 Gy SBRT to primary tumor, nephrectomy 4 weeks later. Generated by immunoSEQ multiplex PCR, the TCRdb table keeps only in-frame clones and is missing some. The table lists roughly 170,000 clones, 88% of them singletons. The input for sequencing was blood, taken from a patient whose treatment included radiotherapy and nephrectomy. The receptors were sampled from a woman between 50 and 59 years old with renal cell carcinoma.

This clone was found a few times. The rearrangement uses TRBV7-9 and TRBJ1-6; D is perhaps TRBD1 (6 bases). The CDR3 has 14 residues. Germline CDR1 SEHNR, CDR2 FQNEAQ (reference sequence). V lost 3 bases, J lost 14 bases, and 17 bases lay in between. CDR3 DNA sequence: TGTGCCAGCAGCTTTTCCACACAGGGTGCATCCCTCCACTTT. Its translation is CASSFSTQGASLHF.

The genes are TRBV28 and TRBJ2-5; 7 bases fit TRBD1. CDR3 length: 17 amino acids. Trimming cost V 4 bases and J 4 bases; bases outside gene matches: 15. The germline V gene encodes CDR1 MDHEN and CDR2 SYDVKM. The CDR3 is CASSSAGRQGHRETQYF. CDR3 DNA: TGTGCCAGCAGTTCCGCCGGGCGACAGGGTCACCGAGAGACCCAGTACTTC.

The DNA of the CDR3 is TGCGCCAGCAGTTTGGACAGGGGGGGCACTGAAGCTTTCTTT. Amino acids: CASSLDRGGTEAFF. The chain combines TRBV10-1 with TRBJ1-1; 10 positions match TRBD1. The CDR3 spans 14 residues. The germline gives CDR1 WNHNN, CDR2 SYGVQD (reference sequence). V dropped 5 bases and J dropped 4; count of bases not matched to a gene: 4.